Below are 8 T cell receptor beta chains sequenced from a single sample in a study of cytomegalovirus exposure and HLA in healthy donors. Both 60 Vbeta primers and 13 Jbeta primers went into the PCR. Assay: immunoSEQ multiplex PCR; the TCRdb copy retains only in-frame clones and omits some. Counted here are approximately 120,000 clones, 74% occurring once; the ten biggest clones make up approximately 2.2%. Sequencing used PBMCs. The receptor set was obtained from a human donor in good health.

The rearrangement uses TRBV6-5 and TRBJ2-3; D is perhaps TRBD2 (7 bases). V lost 8 bases and J 6 bases, leaving 18 bases between the germline ends. Germline V lookup: CDR1 MNHEY, CDR2 SVGAGI. This CDR3 region has 14 residues. DNA for the CDR3: TGTGCCAGCGCTCACCGGGGGGCGGGGGATACGCAGTATTTT. As protein: CASAHRGAGDTQYF.

The count of this clone is one. The rearrangement uses TRBV19 and TRBJ1-3; TRBD1 matches 8 bases. Germline V gives CDR1 LNHDA, CDR2 SQIVND (reference sequence). The J segment lost 2 bases and the V segment lost 5 bases, leaving 2 bases of the junction unmatched. The CDR3 length is 14 residues. CDR3: CASSLRGPGNTIYF. The CDR3 DNA reads as TGTGCCAGTAGTCTCAGGGGGCCTGGAAACACCATATATTTT. Looking up the rest from reference TRBV19 and TRBJ1-3 gives the full variable domain: DGGITQSPKYLFRKEGQNVTLSCEQNLNHDAMYWYRQDPGQGLRLIYYSQIVNDFQKGDIAEGYSVSREKKESFPLTVTSAQKNPTAFYLCASSLRGPGNTIYFGEGSWLTVV.

This clone was counted between two and nine times. V usage is TRBV6-6 and J usage is TRBJ1-6; D might be TRBD1 (6 bases). The CDR3 is 15 residues long. Trimming removed 5 bases from V and 9 bases from J, with 17 bases in between. The germline V gene encodes CDR1 MNHNY and CDR2 SVGAGI (reference sequence). Here the CDR3 reads CASSPPTQGTSPLHF. The CDR3, as DNA: TGTGCCAGCAGTCCTCCTACGCAGGGGACTTCACCCCTCCACTTT.

This clone was observed a few times. The CDR3 loop is CASSTGYTEAFF. The DNA for the CDR3 is TGCGCCAGCAGCACGGGATACACTGAAGCTTTCTTT. The chain uses TRBV5-1 and TRBJ1-1, with D hard to call. This CDR3 has 12 residues. Germline V CDR1 and CDR2: SGHRS, YFSETQ. The ends were cut back, 4 bases at V and 3 bases at J, with 7 bases in the middle.

V usage is TRBV28 and J usage is TRBJ1-1, with 9 bases that match TRBD1. The CDR3 spans 16 residues. V was clipped by 6 bases and J by 2 bases; unmatched bases: 10. Per germline, CDR1 MDHEN and CDR2 SYDVKM. The CDR3 region is CASRYGTGTINTEAFF. Here the CDR3 DNA reads TGTGCCAGCAGATACGGGACAGGGACCATAAACACTGAAGCTTTCTTT.

V gene TRBV20-1 combines with J gene TRBJ2-1, with D perhaps matching TRBD1 (5 bases). The CDR3 is 11 amino acids. Germline-derived CDR1 and CDR2 are DFQATT and SNEGSKA (reference sequence). Trimming cost V 4 bases and J 7 bases, with 8 bases left between them. The CDR3 protein is CSAIKGNEQFF. The CDR3 DNA is TGCAGTGCTATCAAGGGGAATGAGCAGTTCTTC.

The chain uses TRBV28 and TRBJ1-5, with a weak D call TRBD1 (5 bases). CDR1 MDHEN and CDR2 SYDVKM come from the germline V gene. V shed 4 bases and J shed 6 bases, with 13 bases lying between them. This CDR3 contains 14 residues. The CDR3 here is CASSYVAGGQPQHF. For the CDR3, the DNA is TGTGCCAGCAGTTATGTGGCGGGGGGTCAGCCCCAGCATTTT. Variable domain in full (rest from reference TRBV28 and TRBJ1-5): DVKVTQSSRYLVKRTGEKVFLECVQDMDHENMFWYRQDPGLGLRLIYFSYDVKMKEKGDIPEGYSVSREKKERFSLILESASTNQTSMYLCASSYVAGGQPQHFGDGTRLSIL.

The chain joins TRBV30 to TRBJ2-1; 14 bases are shared with TRBD2. The length of the CDR3 is 17 residues. Germline loops: CDR1 GTSNPN, CDR2 SVGIG (reference sequence). The DNA of the CDR3 is TGTGCTACGGGACTAGCGGGGGCTCAGAGCTCCTACAATGAGCAGTTCTTC. Translating gives CATGLAGAQSSYNEQFF.